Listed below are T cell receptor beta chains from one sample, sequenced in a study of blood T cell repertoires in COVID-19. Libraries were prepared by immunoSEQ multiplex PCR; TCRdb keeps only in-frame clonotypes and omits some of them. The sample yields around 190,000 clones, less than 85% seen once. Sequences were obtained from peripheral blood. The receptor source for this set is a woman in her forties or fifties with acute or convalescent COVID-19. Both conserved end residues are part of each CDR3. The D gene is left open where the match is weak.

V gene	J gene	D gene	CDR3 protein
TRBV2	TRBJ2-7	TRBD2	CASRPRTSGGGEQYF
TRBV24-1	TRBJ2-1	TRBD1	CATSDDGTGRNEQFF
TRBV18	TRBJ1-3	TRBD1	CASSPDREENTIYF
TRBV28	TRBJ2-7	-	CASSLSPSYEQYF
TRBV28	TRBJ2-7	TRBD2	CASSRREAPYEQYF
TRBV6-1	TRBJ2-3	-	CASSETKAGGDTQYF
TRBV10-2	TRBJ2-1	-	CASSEKGDEQFF
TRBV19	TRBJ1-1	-	CASSRGERSAFF
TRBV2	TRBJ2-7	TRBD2	CASRYSGRAHEQYF
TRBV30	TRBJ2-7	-	CAWSADSSYEQYF
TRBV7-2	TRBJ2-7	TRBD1	CASSSSGGTGTYEQYF
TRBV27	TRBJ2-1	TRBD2	CASSPRGTVAGPYNEQFF
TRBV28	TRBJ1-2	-	CASSLIGDQVGYTF
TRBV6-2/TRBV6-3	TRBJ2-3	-	CASSNTIGRTDTQYF
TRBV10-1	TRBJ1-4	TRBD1	CASSESGTANEKLFF
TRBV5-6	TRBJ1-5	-	CASSNRGGIQPQHF
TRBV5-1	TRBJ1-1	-	CASSLWGQEKNTEAFF
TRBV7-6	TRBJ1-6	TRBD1	CASSSGQLNSPLHF
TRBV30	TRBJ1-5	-	CAWSVGGGQPQHF
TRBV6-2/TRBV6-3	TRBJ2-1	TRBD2	CASSSQTSGALNEQFF
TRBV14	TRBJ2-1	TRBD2	CASSQVGKTSFGYNEQFF
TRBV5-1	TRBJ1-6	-	CASSSVSGAYSPLHF
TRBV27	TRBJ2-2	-	CASSLFRTQTSGELFF
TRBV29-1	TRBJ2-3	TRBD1	CSGYGGQGHTDTQYF
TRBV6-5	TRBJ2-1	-	CASSYAGARNEQFF
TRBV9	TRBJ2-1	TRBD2	CASSPRASGIIDEQFF
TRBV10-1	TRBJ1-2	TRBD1	CASRERTGALNYGYTF
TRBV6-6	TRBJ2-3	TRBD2	CASSPSGRGVTDTQYF
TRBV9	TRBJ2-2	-	CASSVLAGELFF
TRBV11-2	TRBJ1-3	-	CASSQALSTIYF
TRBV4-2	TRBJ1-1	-	CASSQESSGGTEAFF
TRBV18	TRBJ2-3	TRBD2	CASSRKGLAAQRPTSTDTQYF
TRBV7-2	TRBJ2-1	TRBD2	CASRPSSGTEQFF
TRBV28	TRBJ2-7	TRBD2	CASSLPDGRGSDEQYF
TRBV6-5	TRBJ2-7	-	CASSLGGKGSYEQYF
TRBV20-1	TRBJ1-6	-	CSASLRTAESPLHF
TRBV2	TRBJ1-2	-	CASSETQVYGYTF
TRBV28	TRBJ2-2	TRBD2	CASSRSGLAGGIGELFF
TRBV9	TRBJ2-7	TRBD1	CASSVAGTGAYEQYF
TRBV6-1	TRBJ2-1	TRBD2	CASSEVGSGSIYNEQFF
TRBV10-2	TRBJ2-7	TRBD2	CASSEPLAGGPDEQYF
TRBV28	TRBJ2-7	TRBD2	CASGMTSGSYEQYF
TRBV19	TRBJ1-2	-	CASSIDLQTNYGYTF
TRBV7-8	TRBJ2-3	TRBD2	CASRLAGGRTDTQYF
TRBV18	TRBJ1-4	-	CASSRQGGVNEKLFF
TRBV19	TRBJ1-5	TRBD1	CASSIGTGRGNQPQHF
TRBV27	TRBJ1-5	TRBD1	CASSLHHRGSDQPQHF
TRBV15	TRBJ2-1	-	CATSRDGRNEQFF
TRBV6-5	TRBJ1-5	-	CASSIDGHNQPQHF
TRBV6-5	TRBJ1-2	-	CASLGREALGGYTF
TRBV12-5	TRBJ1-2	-	CASGLAQTGGYGYTF
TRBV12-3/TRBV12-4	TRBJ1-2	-	CASTRGRNYGYTF
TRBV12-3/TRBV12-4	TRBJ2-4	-	CASSPGSNIQYF
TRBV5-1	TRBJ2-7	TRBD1	CASSDRDRGRFQEQYF
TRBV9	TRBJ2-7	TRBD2	CASSVQRESDEQYF
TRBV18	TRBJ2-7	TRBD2	CASSPPFSGIRREQYF
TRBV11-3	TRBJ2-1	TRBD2	CASSLGPSGGPHSYNEQFF
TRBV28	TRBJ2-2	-	CASTSFLGELFF
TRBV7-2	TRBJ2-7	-	CASSPQGALLYEQYF
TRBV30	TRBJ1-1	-	CAWSVRLGGTEAFF